The 11 T cell receptor beta chains in this list originate from one sample, sequenced in a study of blood T cell repertoires in COVID-19. Assay used: immunoSEQ multiplex PCR; TCRdb lists only in-frame clones, some missing. The sample lists about 200,000 clones, about four fifths occurring once. Sample: peripheral blood. The receptors were sampled from a woman of 80 years or more with acute or convalescent COVID-19.

A single count supports this clone. CDR3 nucleotide sequence: TGTGCCAGCAGTGAACCAGGGAACTACGAGCAGTACTTC. Protein product: CASSEPGNYEQYF. V is TRBV25-1 and J is TRBJ2-7; tentative D call: TRBD1 (5 bases). This CDR3 has 13 residues. The germline V gene encodes CDR1 MGHDK and CDR2 SYGVNS. Trimming took 2 bases from V and 3 from J, leaving 8 bases between them.

The rearrangement joins TRBV29-1 to TRBJ2-7; 9 bases are a match to TRBD1. The V and J ends lost 5 bases and 4 bases, in that order; junction bases with no gene match: 12. Germline assignment: CDR1 SQVTM and CDR2 ANQGSEA. This CDR3 has 15 residues. CDR3 region: CSVFLRDRDEYEQYF. The CDR3 bases are TGCAGCGTTTTTCTCCGGGACAGGGATGAATACGAGCAGTACTTC.

This chain connects TRBV10-2 to TRBJ2-1; TRBD1 aligns across 9 bases. V was clipped by 3 bases and J by 6 bases; unmatched bases: 12. Germline CDR1 and CDR2: WSHSY and SAAADI. The length of the CDR3 is 17 residues. CDR3 nucleotides: TGCGCCAGCAGTGAATTACCGGGACAGGGATACGGCAATGAGCAGTTCTTC. Translating gives CASSELPGQGYGNEQFF.

This clone has only a few counts. This chain uses TRBV9 with TRBJ2-7; TRBD2 is a possible D gene (5 bases). Germline CDR1 SGDLS, CDR2 YYNGEE. This CDR3 comprises 14 residues. Trimming left V 4 bases short and J 3 bases short, with 14 bases between. The CDR3 DNA reads TGTGCCAGCAGCTCGACGGACTGGGACTACGAGCAGTACTTC. Residues: CASSSTDWDYEQYF. Using reference TRBV9 and TRBJ2-7 for the parts outside the CDR3, the full variable domain is DSGVTQTPKHLITATGQRVTLRCSPRSGDLSVYWYQQSLDQGLQFLIQYYNGEERAKGNILERFSAQQFPDLHSELNLSSLELGDSALYFCASSSTDWDYEQYFGPGTRLTVT.

The chain has TRBV9 and TRBJ1-2; 10 nucleotides align to TRBD1. The CDR3 loop spans 13 amino acids. V was clipped by 3 bases and J by 7 bases; unmatched bases: 3. Germline CDR1 SGDLS, CDR2 YYNGEE. The CDR3 sequence: CASSGGQGGGYTF. The CDR3 region has the DNA TGTGCCAGCAGCGGAGGACAGGGGGGTGGCTACACCTTC.

This chain joins TRBV10-3 and TRBJ2-5, with D possibly TRBD1 on 5 matching bases. Trimming pared 7 bases from V and 0 bases from J, leaving 9 bases between. Germline V CDR1 and CDR2: ENHRY, SYGVKD. The CDR3 runs to 13 residues. The CDR3 region is CAINRQYQETQYF. CDR3 DNA: TGTGCCATCAACCGACAGTACCAAGAGACCCAGTACTTC.

This clone was seen just once. This chain connects TRBV6-6 to TRBJ1-2, with TRBD1 identical over 9 bases. This CDR3 has 14 residues. With 0 bases clipped from V and 8 bases from J, the junction kept 4 bases outside the gene matches. Germline values: CDR1 MNHNY, CDR2 SVGAGI (reference sequence). The CDR3 sequence: CASSYSSGTGGYTF. The DNA of the CDR3 is TGTGCCAGCAGTTACTCATCCGGGACAGGGGGCTACACCTTC.

V and J are TRBV7-2 and TRBJ1-3; D call uncertain. V dropped 2 bases and J dropped 0 bases, with 14 bases sitting between them. Looked up from germline, CDR1 is SGHTA and CDR2 is FQGNSA. This CDR3 has 17 residues. In DNA, the CDR3 is TGTGCCAGCAGCTTAATGGCAGCTAGCAGCTCTGGAAACACCATATATTTT. Its protein product is CASSLMAASSSGNTIYF. Variable domain in full (rest from reference TRBV7-2 and TRBJ1-3): GAGVSQSPSNKVTEKGKDVELRCDPISGHTALYWYRQSLGQGLEFLIYFQGNSAPDKSGLPSDRFSAERTGGSVSTLTIQRTQQEDSAVYLCASSLMAASSSGNTIYFGEGSWLTVV.

This clone was counted only a few times. This chain links TRBV5-4 with TRBJ1-4; 7 positions agree with TRBD1. Germline lookup yields CDR1 SGHNT and CDR2 YYREEE (reference sequence). V lost 1 base to trimming and J lost 6 bases; unmatched junction nucleotides: 6. This CDR3 comprises 15 residues. The CDR3 region has the DNA TGTGCCAGCAGCTTGCAGGGGGGCTCCTATGAAAAACTGTTTTTT. Translated, it gives CASSLQGGSYEKLFF.

The chain combines TRBV6-6 with TRBJ2-5, with TRBD2 matching 11 bases. Germline V gene lookup returns CDR1 MNHNY and CDR2 SVGAGI (reference sequence). The V and J ends lost 5 bases and 2 bases, in that order; junction bases with no gene match: 10. The CDR3 consists of 17 residues. As DNA, the CDR3 is TGTGCCAGCAGTCTAACTCAGGGACTAGCGGATCAAGAGACCCAGTACTTC. As protein: CASSLTQGLADQETQYF.

The genes are TRBV6-4 and TRBJ1-1; D unclear. Per the germline V gene, CDR1 is MRHNA and CDR2 is SNTAGT. CDR3 length: 14 amino acids. Trimming took 5 bases from V and 1 from J, leaving 11 bases between them. CDR3 DNA sequence: TGTGCCAGCAGTCTGGAGGGTGGGAACACTGAAGCTTTCTTT. As protein: CASSLEGGNTEAFF.